The rows below give T cell receptor beta chains drawn from one sample of a study of T cells in Graves' hyperthyroidism and ophthalmopathy. One entry per CDR3 protein results from TCRdb running MiXCR on the multiplex PCR reads. The data hold some 620,000 distinct CDR3 sequences, with around 15% observed a single time. Source material: blood. All receptors come from a woman aged 25-40 years with Graves' hyperthyroidism. Each CDR3 is given with its conserved first and last residue. The order of the fields is D gene, V gene, J gene, CDR3 protein. The D gene is left open where the match is weak.

>TRBD2|TRBV20-1|TRBJ2-5
CSALGPGLAGNQETQYF
>NA|TRBV2|TRBJ2-1
CASTITQGFSYNEQFF
>TRBD2|TRBV20-1|TRBJ2-7
CSARELAGPYEQYF
>TRBD2|TRBV6-1|TRBJ2-5
CASSSGGSGRAGETQYF
>TRBD2|TRBV12-3/TRBV12-4|TRBJ2-1
CASQGLAGDEQFF
>TRBD2|TRBV10-2|TRBJ2-5
CASEREETQYF
>NA|TRBV20-1|TRBJ2-1
CSARDRAGGGSYNEQFF
>NA|TRBV7-2|TRBJ1-2
CASSSAAGDYYGYTF
>NA|TRBV12-3/TRBV12-4|TRBJ2-5
CASSTGASILKTQYF
>TRBD2|TRBV11-2|TRBJ2-3
CASSRDLAEITSTDTQYF
>NA|TRBV28|TRBJ1-6
CASSLGPRGLHF
>TRBD2|TRBV7-2|TRBJ2-3
CASSPGRAGGTDTQYF
>NA|TRBV6-2/TRBV6-3|TRBJ2-5
CASSYIGEKTQYF
>NA|TRBV29-1|TRBJ2-3
CSFDGSSVIFEDSTDTQYF
>NA|TRBV20-1|TRBJ1-2
CSARGGVGANYGYTF
>TRBD2|TRBV29-1|TRBJ2-7
CSVAGLAGGLYEQYF
>NA|TRBV6-1|TRBJ2-2
CASSDLGPYGRRSGELFF
>TRBD1|TRBV4-2|TRBJ1-1
CASFPRQTGTNTEAFF
>TRBD1|TRBV6-1|TRBJ1-4
CASSRSLGTGGFGATNEKLFF
>TRBD1|TRBV7-2|TRBJ2-7
CASSLGPTGNYEQYF
>TRBD2|TRBV20-1|TRBJ2-7
CSAKGTSGNYEQYF
>NA|TRBV20-1|TRBJ2-5
CSADRDLQGTQYF
>TRBD1|TRBV20-1|TRBJ2-7
CSARKGQPYEQYF
>NA|TRBV7-8|TRBJ2-1
CASSYGGQQFF
>TRBD2|TRBV19|TRBJ2-1
CASASGSYNEQFF
>NA|TRBV29-1|TRBJ2-1
CSVEDKLAGVDEQFF
>NA|TRBV7-9|TRBJ2-3
CASRHLTPRLGQYF
>TRBD2|TRBV4-2|TRBJ2-5
CASSQDPAGVQETQYF
>NA|TRBV20-1|TRBJ1-5
CSASFGAGANQPQHF
>NA|TRBV3-1|TRBJ2-5
CASTTRGVETQYF
>TRBD2|TRBV4-2|TRBJ2-3
CASSPWTSGREDTQYF
>NA|TRBV7-2|TRBJ2-7
CASSLQGRTISYEQYF
>NA|TRBV7-3|TRBJ2-3
CASSLHYPTDTQYF
>TRBD1|TRBV20-1|TRBJ2-7
CSAPDRVLKEQYF
>NA|TRBV4-3|TRBJ1-5
CASSQDFGLFQPQHF
>TRBD2|TRBV3-1|TRBJ2-1
CASSLSGLADYNEQFF
>NA|TRBV6-1|TRBJ1-3
CASLGDTIYF
>NA|TRBV15|TRBJ1-1
CATSRAPGEAEAFF
>NA|TRBV12-3/TRBV12-4|TRBJ1-4
CASGDRTNEKLFF
>NA|TRBV4-3|TRBJ2-3
CASGDSPGADTQYF
>TRBD2|TRBV6-4|TRBJ2-3
CASSETSGSSTDTQYF
>TRBD2|TRBV28|TRBJ2-3
CASRQGTSGRKSQYF
>TRBD1|TRBV11-2|TRBJ2-3
CASSRGQISTDTQYF
>TRBD2|TRBV7-9|TRBJ2-2
CASSFWAGVNTGELFF
>NA|TRBV7-2|TRBJ1-2
CASSLARVGVYGYTF
>TRBD2|TRBV28|TRBJ2-3
CASSPAGGGGRSDTQYF
>TRBD1|TRBV20-1|TRBJ2-5
CSALKPGQGSWTQYF
>NA|TRBV27|TRBJ2-1
CASSTQTTVGEPGVNEQFF
>NA|TRBV2|TRBJ1-1
CASNLDPTEAFF
>TRBD2|TRBV6-4|TRBJ2-7
CASSEGLGAGVSEQYF
>TRBD1|TRBV5-6|TRBJ1-1
CASSGDSEAFF
>NA|TRBV5-5|TRBJ1-3
CASSPGGANTIYF
>NA|TRBV30|TRBJ1-1
CAWARNTEAFF
>NA|TRBV3-1|TRBJ1-5
CVSSQQGRGYQPQHF
>NA|TRBV4-3|TRBJ1-1
CASSQVQGPKNTEAFF
>NA|TRBV28|TRBJ2-7
CASTPKGLYEQYF
>TRBD1|TRBV20-1|TRBJ2-7
CSARVLQGFYEQYF